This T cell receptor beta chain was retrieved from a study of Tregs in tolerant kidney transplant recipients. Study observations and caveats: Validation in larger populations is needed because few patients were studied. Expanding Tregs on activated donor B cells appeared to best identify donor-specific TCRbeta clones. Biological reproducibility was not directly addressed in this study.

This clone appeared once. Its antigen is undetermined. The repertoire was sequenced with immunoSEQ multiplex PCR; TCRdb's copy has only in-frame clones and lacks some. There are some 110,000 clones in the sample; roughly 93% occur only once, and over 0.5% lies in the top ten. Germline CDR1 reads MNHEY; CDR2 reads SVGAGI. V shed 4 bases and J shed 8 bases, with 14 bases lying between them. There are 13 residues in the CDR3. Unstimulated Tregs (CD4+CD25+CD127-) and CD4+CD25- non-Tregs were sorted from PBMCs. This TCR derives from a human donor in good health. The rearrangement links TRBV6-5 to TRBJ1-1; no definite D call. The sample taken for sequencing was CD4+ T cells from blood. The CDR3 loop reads CASSSRTGLEAFF. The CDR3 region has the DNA TGTGCCAGCAGTTCCCGGACTGGTCTAGAAGCTTTCTTT.